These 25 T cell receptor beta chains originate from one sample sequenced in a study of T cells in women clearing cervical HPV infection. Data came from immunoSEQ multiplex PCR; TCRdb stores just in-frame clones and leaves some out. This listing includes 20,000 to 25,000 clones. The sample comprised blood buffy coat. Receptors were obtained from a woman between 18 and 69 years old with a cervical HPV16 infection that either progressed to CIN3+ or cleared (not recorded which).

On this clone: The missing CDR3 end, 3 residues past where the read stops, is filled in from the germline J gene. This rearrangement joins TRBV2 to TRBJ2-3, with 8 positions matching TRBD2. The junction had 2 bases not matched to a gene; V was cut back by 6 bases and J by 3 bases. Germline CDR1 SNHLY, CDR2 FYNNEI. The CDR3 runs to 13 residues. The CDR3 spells CASSGGETDTQYF. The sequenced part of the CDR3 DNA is TGTGCCAGCAGCGGGGGGGAAACAGATACG.

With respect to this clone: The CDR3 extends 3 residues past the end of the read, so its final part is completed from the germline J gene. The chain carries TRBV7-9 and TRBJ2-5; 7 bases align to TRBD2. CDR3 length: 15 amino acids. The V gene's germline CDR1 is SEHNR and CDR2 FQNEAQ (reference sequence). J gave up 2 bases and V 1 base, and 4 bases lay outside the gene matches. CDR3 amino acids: CASSLGRGIQETQYF. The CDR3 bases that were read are TGTGCCAGCAGCTTAGGGCGGGGGATACAAGAGACC.

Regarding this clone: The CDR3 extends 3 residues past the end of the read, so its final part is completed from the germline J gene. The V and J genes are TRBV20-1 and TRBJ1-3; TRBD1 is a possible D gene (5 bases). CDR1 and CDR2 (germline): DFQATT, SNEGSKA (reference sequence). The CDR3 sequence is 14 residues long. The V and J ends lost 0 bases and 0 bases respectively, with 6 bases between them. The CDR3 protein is CSARDQGSGNTIYF. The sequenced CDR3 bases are TGCAGTGCTAGAGATCAGGGCTCTGGAAACACC.

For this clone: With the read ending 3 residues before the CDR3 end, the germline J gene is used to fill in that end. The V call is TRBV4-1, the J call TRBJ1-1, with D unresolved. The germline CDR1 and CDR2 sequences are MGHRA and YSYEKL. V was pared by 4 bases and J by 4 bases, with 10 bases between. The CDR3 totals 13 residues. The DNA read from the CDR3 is TGCGCCAGCAGCCGCGGCGCGAGCACTGAA. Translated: CASSRGASTE. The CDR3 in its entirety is CASSRGASTEAFF.

This CDR3 is CASSTGNWAYEQYF. Incomplete CDR3 DNA: TGTGCCAGCAGCACTGGAAATTGGGCTTACGAG. This rearrangement joins TRBV28 to TRBJ2-7, with D uncertain. The DNA ends 3 residues before the CDR3 does, and the rest of the CDR3 is filled in from the germline J gene. With 6 bases removed from V and 4 bases from J, the gap between germline ends came to 16 bases. The CDR3 loop spans 14 amino acids. The germline gives CDR1 MDHEN, CDR2 SYDVKM.

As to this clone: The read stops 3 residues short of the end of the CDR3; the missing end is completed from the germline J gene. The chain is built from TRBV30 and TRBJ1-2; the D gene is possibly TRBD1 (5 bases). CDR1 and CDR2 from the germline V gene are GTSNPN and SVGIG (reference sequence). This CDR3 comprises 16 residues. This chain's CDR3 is CAWSGTTGVPYNDYTF. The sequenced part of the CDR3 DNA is TGTGCCTGGTCCGGGACTACAGGAGTTCCCTACAATGAC.

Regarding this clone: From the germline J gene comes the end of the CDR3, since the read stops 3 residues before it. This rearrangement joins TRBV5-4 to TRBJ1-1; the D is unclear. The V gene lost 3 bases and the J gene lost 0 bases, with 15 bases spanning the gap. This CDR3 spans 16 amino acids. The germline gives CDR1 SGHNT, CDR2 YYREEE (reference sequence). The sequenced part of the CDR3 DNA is TGTGCCAGCAGCTCCGAGCCCGCTAAAATGAACACTGAA. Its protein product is CASSSEPAKMNTE. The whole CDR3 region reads CASSSEPAKMNTEAFF.

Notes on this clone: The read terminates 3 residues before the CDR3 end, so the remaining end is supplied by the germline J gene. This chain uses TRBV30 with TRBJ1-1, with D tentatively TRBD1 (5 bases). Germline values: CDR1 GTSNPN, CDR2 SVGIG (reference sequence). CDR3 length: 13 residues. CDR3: CAWSAEGHREAFF. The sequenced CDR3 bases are TGTGCCTGGAGTGCCGAAGGGCACAGGGAA.

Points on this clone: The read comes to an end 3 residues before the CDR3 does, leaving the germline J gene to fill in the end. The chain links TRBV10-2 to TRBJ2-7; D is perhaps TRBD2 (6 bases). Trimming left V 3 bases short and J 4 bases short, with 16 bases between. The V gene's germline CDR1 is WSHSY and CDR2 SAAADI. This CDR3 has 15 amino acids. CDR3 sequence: CASSEGTAEIYEQYF. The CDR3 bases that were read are TGCGCCAGCAGTGAAGGGACTGCAGAGATTTACGAG.

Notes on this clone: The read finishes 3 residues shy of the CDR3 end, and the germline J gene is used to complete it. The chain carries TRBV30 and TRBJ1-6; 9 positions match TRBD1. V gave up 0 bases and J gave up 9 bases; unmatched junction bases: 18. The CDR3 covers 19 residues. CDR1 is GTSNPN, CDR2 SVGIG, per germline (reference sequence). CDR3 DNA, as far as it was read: TGTGCCTGGAGTGTAGGGTCGGGGCCGACAGGGGGACTTGGTTCACCC. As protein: CAWSVGSGPTGGLGSP. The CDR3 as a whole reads CAWSVGSGPTGGLGSPLHF.

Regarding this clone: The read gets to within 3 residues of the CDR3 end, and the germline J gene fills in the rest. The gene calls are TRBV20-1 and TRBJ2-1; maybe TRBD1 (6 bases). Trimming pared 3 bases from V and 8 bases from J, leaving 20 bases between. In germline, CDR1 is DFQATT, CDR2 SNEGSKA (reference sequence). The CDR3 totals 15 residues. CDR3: CSASGAGAFSDEQFF. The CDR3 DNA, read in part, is TGCAGTGCTAGTGGGGCAGGGGCCTTCTCCGATGAG.

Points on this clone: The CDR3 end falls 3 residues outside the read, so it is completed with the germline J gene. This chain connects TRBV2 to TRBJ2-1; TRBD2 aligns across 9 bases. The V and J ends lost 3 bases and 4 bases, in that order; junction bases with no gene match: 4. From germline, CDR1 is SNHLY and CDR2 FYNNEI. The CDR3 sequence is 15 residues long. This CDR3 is CASSDRLAEYNEQFF. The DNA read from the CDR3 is TGTGCCAGCAGTGATAGACTAGCGGAGTACAATGAG.

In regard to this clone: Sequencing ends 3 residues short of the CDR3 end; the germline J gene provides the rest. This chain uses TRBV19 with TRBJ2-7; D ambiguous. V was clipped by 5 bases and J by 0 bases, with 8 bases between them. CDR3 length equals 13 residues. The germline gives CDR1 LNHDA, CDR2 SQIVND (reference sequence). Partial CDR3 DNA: TGTGCCAGTAGTCTACAGTCCTCCTACGAG. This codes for CASSLQSSYE. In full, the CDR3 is CASSLQSSYEQYF.

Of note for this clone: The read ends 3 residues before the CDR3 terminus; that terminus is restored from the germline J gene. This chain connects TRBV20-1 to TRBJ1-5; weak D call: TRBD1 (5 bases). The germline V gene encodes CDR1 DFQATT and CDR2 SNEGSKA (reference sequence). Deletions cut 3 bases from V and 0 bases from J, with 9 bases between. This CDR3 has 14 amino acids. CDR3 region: CSASWGYSNQPQHF. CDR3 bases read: TGCAGTGCTAGCTGGGGCTATAGCAATCAGCCC.

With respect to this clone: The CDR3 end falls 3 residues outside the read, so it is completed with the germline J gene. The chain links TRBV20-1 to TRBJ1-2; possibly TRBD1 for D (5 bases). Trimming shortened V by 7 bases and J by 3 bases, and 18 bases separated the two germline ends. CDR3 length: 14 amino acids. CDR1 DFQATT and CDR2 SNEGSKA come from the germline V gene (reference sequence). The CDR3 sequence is CSVSQTPRDYGYTF. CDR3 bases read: TGCAGTGTTTCGCAGACCCCCAGGGACTATGGC.

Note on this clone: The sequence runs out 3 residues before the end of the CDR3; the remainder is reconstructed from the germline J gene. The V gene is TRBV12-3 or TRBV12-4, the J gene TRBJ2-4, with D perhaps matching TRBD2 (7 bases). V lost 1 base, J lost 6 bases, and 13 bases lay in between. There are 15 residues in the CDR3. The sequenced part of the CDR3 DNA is TGTGCCAGCAGTTTAGGTGGGGGGGCCCTAAACATT. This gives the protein CASSLGGGALNI. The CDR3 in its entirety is CASSLGGGALNIQYF.

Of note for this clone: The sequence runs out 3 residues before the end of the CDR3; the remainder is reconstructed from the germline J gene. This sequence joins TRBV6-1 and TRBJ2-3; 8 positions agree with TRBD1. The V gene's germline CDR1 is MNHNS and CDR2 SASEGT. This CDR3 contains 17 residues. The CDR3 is CASSENVRGQSNQPQYF. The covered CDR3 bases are TGTGCCAGCAGTGAAAATGTCAGGGGGCAGAGCAATCAGCCG.

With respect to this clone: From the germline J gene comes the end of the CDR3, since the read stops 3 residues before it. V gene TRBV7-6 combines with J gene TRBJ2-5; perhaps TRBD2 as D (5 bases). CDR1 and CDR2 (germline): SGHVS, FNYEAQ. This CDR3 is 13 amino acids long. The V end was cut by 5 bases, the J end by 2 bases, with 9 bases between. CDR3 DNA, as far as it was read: TGTGCCAGCAGCCGAGGGCGTCAAGAGACC. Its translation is CASSRGRQET. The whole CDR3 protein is CASSRGRQETQYF.

The CDR3 here is CASRKRTEFQPQHF. Incomplete CDR3 DNA: TGTGCCAGCAGGAAGAGGACAGAGTTTCAGCCC. The chain joins TRBV5-6 to TRBJ1-5, with D possibly matching TRBD1 (6 bases). The observed sequence ends 3 residues before the CDR3 terminus, with the missing tail filled in from the germline J gene. This CDR3 has 14 amino acids. Trimming left V 5 bases short and J 6 bases short, with 15 bases between. CDR1 is SGHDT, CDR2 YYEEEE, per germline.

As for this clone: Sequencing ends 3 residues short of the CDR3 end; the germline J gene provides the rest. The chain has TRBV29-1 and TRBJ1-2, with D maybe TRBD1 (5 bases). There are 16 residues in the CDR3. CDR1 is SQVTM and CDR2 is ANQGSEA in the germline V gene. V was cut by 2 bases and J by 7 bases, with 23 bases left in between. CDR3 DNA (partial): TGCAGCGTTGAAACTATCACAGGAAGCTTAAATGGTGGC. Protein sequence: CSVETITGSLNGG. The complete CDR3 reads CSVETITGSLNGGYTF.

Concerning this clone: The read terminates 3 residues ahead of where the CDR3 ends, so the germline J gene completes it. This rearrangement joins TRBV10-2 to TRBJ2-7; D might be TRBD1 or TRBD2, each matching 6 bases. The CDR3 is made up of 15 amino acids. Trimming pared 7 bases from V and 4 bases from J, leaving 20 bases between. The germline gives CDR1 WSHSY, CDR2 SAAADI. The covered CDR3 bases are TGCGCCAGCAAATCTAGTTCCGGAGGGGGTTACGAG. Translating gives CASKSSSGGGYE. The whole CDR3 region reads CASKSSSGGGYEQYF.

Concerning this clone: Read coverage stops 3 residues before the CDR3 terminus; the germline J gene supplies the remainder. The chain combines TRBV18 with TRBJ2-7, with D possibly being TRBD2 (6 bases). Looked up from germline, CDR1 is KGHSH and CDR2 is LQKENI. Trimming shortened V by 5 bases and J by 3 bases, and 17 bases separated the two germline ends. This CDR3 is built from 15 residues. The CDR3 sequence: CASSSRDSYDYEQYF. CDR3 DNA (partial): TGTGCCAGCTCATCCCGGGACTCCTACGACTACGAG.

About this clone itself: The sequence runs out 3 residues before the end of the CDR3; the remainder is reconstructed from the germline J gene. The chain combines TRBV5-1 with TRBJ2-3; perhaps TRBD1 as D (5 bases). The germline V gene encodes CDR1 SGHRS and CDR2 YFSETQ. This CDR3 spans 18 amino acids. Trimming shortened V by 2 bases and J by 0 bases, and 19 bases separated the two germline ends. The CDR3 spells CASSLDSPPRRSTDTQYF. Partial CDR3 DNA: TGCGCCAGCAGCTTAGACAGTCCACCTAGAAGAAGCACAGATACG.

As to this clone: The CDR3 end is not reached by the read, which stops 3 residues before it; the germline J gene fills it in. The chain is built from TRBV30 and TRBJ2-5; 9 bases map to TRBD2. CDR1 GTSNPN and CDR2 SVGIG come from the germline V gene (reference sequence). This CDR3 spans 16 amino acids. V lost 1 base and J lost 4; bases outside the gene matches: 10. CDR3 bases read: TGTGCCTGGAGTGCGTCGGGGCTAGCGGGAACAGAGACC. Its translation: CAWSASGLAGTET. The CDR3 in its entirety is CAWSASGLAGTETQYF.

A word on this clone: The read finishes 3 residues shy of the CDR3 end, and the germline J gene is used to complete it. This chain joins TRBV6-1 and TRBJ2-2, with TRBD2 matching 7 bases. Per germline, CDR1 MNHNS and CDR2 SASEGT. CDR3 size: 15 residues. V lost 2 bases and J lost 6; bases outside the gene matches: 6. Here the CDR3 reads CASSELGGGAGELFF. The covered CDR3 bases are TGTGCCAGCAGTGAACTGGGGGGGGGAGCCGGGGAG.